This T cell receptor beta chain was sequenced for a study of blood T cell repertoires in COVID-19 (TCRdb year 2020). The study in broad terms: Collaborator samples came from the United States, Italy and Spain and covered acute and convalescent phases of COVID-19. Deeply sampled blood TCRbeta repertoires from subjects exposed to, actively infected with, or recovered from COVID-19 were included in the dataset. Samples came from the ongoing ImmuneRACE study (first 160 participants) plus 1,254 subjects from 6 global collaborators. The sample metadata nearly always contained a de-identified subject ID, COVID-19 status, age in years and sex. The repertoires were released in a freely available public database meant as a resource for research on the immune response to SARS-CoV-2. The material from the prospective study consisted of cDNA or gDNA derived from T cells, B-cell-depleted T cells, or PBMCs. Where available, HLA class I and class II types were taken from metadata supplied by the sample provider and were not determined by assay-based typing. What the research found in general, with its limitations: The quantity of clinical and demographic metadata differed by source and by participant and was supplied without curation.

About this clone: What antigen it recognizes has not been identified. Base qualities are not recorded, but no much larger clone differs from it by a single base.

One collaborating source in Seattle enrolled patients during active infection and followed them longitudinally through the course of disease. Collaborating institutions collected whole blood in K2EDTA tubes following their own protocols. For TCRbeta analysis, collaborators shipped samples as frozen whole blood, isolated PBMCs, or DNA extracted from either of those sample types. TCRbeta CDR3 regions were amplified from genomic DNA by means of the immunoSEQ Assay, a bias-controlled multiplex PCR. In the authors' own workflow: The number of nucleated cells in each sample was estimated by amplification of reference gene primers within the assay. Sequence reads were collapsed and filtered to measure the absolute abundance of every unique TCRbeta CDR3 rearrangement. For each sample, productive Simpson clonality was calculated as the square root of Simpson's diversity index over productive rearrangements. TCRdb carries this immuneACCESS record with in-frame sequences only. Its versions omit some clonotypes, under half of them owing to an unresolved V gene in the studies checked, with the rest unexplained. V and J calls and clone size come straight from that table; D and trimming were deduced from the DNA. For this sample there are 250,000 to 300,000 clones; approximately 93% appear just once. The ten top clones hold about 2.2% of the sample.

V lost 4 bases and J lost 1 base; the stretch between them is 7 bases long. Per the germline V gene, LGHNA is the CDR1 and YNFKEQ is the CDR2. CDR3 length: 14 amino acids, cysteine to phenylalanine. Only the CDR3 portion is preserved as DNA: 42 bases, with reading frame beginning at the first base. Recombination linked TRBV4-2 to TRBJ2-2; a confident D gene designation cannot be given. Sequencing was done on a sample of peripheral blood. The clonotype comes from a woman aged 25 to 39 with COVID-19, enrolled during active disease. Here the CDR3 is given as CASSLQRNTGELFF. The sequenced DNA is TGTGCCAGCAGCCTCCAGCGGAACACCGGGGAGCTGTTTTTT.